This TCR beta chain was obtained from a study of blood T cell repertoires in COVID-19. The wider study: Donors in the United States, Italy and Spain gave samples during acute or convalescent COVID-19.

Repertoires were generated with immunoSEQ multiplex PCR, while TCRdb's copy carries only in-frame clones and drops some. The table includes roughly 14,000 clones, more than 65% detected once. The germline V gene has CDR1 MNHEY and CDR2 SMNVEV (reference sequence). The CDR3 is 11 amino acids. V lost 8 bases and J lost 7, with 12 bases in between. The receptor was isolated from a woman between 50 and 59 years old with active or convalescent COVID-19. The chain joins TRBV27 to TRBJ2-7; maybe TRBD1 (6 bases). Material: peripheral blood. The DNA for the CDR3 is TGTGCCAGCGGGAACAGGGTTGAGCAGTACTTC. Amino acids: CASGNRVEQYF.